This is a list of T cell receptor beta chains from one sample in a study of T cells in Graves' hyperthyroidism and ophthalmopathy. TCRdb passed the multiplex PCR reads through MiXCR, listing each CDR3 protein once. The data show around 200,000 distinct CDR3 sequences, about a sixth seen once. The sample comprised blood. Every receptor here comes from a man aged 40-55 years with Graves' hyperthyroidism. CDR3s include the opening cysteine and the closing phenylalanine or tryptophan. D genes are given only for firm matches. Size is omitted from some rows. Given values are once, few, many or a class for expanded clones.

j_call: TRBJ1-1
v_call: TRBV7-8
clone_size: many
d_call: .
cdr3_nt: TGTGCCAGCAGCTTCGGTGGTGAAGCTTTCTTT
cdr3_aa: CASSFGGEAFF

j_call: TRBJ1-6
v_call: TRBV18
clone_size: few
d_call: .
cdr3_nt: TGTGCCAGCTCGCCCGAAGTTGCACCCCTCCACTTT
cdr3_aa: CASSPEVAPLHF

j_call: TRBJ2-7
v_call: TRBV20-1
clone_size: .
d_call: TRBD2
cdr3_nt: TGCAGTGCTACCCCGCCGGGACTAGCCGGCTACGAGCAGTACTTC
cdr3_aa: CSATPPGLAGYEQYF

j_call: TRBJ2-5
v_call: TRBV7-7
clone_size: .
d_call: .
cdr3_nt: TGTGCTAGCAGCTCCTCCGGGACTCGGCAAGCCCAGTACTTC
cdr3_aa: CASSSSGTRQAQYF

j_call: TRBJ2-2
v_call: TRBV11-2
clone_size: many
d_call: .
cdr3_nt: TGTGCCAGCAGCTGGCTAGCGTGGGCCAACACCGGGGAGCTGTTTTTT
cdr3_aa: CASSWLAWANTGELFF

j_call: TRBJ1-6
v_call: TRBV27
clone_size: .
d_call: .
cdr3_nt: TGTGCCAGCAGTTTAGGAGCAAATAATTCACCCCTCCACTTT
cdr3_aa: CASSLGANNSPLHF

j_call: TRBJ1-2
v_call: TRBV18
clone_size: .
d_call: TRBD1
cdr3_nt: TGTGCCAGCTCACCACTGACAGGGGTTGACTATGGCTACACCTTC
cdr3_aa: CASSPLTGVDYGYTF

j_call: TRBJ2-3
v_call: TRBV24-1
clone_size: few
d_call: TRBD1
cdr3_nt: TGTGCCACCAGTGATTTCGGACAGGGGGGGGATACGCAGTATTTT
cdr3_aa: CATSDFGQGGDTQYF

j_call: TRBJ2-7
v_call: TRBV4-3
clone_size: .
d_call: .
cdr3_nt: TGCGCCAGCAGCCCAGGCCAGGGACACTTCTACGAGCAGTACTTC
cdr3_aa: CASSPGQGHFYEQYF

j_call: TRBJ1-3
v_call: TRBV6-5
clone_size: few
d_call: .
cdr3_nt: TGTGCCAGCAGTTACTCGCAGGGGCCTGGAAACACCATATATTTT
cdr3_aa: CASSYSQGPGNTIYF

j_call: TRBJ1-4
v_call: TRBV29-1
clone_size: .
d_call: .
cdr3_nt: TGCAGCGTTGGCAGGGCAGGGAATGAAAAACTGTTTTTT
cdr3_aa: CSVGRAGNEKLFF

j_call: TRBJ1-5
v_call: TRBV7-9
clone_size: few
d_call: TRBD1
cdr3_nt: TGTGCCAGCAGCTTTAGCGGGACAGGGTATCAGCCCCAGCATTTT
cdr3_aa: CASSFSGTGYQPQHF

j_call: TRBJ2-2
v_call: TRBV7-3
clone_size: .
d_call: .
cdr3_nt: TGTGCCAGCAGCCCCGGGATCGGGGAGCTGTTTTTT
cdr3_aa: CASSPGIGELFF

j_call: TRBJ2-7
v_call: TRBV7-9
clone_size: .
d_call: TRBD2
cdr3_nt: TGTGCCAGCAGCTCAAACACCCTTCCGGGAGGATACTACGAGCAGTACTTC
cdr3_aa: CASSSNTLPGGYYEQYF

j_call: TRBJ2-7
v_call: TRBV20-1
clone_size: .
d_call: TRBD2
cdr3_nt: TGCAGTGCCCCAATGAGTAGCGGGAGTACTGCAGAGCAGTACTTC
cdr3_aa: CSAPMSSGSTAEQYF